This TCR beta chain is drawn from a study of blood T cell repertoires in COVID-19. Overall study: Donors in the United States, Italy and Spain gave samples during acute or convalescent COVID-19. T cells, B-cell-depleted T cells, or PBMCs supplied cDNA or gDNA.

This CDR3 spans 12 amino acids. J gave up 15 bases and V 2 bases, and 8 bases lay outside the gene matches. CDR1 SGHDT and CDR2 YYEEEE come from the germline V gene. Source study methods: By means of reference gene primer amplification, nucleated cell counts were estimated. Repertoires were generated with immunoSEQ multiplex PCR, while TCRdb's copy carries only in-frame clones and drops some. The V and J calls and the clone size are those of that table, but D and trimming were determined from the DNA. The table records roughly 700,000 clones, 85% to 90% of them present only once. The sample taken for sequencing was peripheral blood. This rearrangement joins TRBV5-6 to TRBJ2-1; TRBD2 matches 7 bases. The clonotype comes from a woman aged 18-30 years with acute or convalescent COVID-19. The DNA of the CDR3 is TGTGCCAGCAGCTTAGGTAGGGGAGGGCTGTTCTTC. Amino acids: CASSLGRGGLFF. Full variable domain (outside the CDR3, taken from reference TRBV5-6 and TRBJ2-1): DAGVTQSPTHLIKTRGQQVTLRCSPKSGHDTVSWYQQALGQGPQFIFQYYEEEERQRGNFPDRFSGHQFPNYSSELNVNALLLGDSALYLCASSLGRGGLFFGPGTRLTVL.